Below are 8 T cell receptor beta chains sequenced from a single sample in a study of blood T cell repertoires in COVID-19. Sequencing used immunoSEQ multiplex PCR; TCRdb keeps in-frame clones, though not all of them. The sample shows about 80,000 clones, about four fifths of them seen only once. The sequenced sample was peripheral blood. Receptors were obtained from a human donor in a cohort sampled during active COVID-19.

The chain has TRBV28 and TRBJ2-7; TRBD1 aligns across 7 bases. The germline V gene encodes CDR1 MDHEN and CDR2 SYDVKM. V shed 5 bases, J shed 0 bases, and the junction held 7 bases outside the gene matches. The CDR3 sequence is 15 residues long. This CDR3 is CASSTRTGPSYEQYF. The CDR3 coding sequence is TGTGCCAGCAGTACCCGGACAGGACCCTCCTACGAGCAGTACTTC.

This chain joins TRBV7-2 and TRBJ2-5; a possible D gene is TRBD2 (6 bases). The CDR3 has 14 amino acids. Germline CDR1 reads SGHTA; CDR2 reads FQGNSA. Trimming stripped 4 bases from V and 4 bases from J, with 13 bases between. CDR3 in DNA: TGTGCCAGCAGCTCGTCGGCGGGGTTAGAGACCCAGTACTTC. Translated, it gives CASSSSAGLETQYF.

V and J are TRBV5-6 and TRBJ2-2; 11 nucleotides agree with TRBD2. The CDR3 is 16 residues long. V dropped 4 bases and J dropped 0; count of bases not matched to a gene: 2. Germline V gene lookup returns CDR1 SGHDT and CDR2 YYEEEE. CDR3 region: CASSDSGGANTGELFF. Here the CDR3 DNA reads TGTGCCAGCAGCGATAGCGGGGGGGCGAACACCGGGGAGCTGTTTTTT. The whole variable domain, filled in from reference TRBV5-6 and TRBJ2-2, reads DAGVTQSPTHLIKTRGQQVTLRCSPKSGHDTVSWYQQALGQGPQFIFQYYEEEERQRGNFPDRFSGHQFPNYSSELNVNALLLGDSALYLCASSDSGGANTGELFFGEGSRLTVL.

The gene calls are TRBV11-2 and TRBJ1-3; D possibly corresponds to TRBD1 (5 bases). The germline V and J ends were trimmed by 3 bases and 7 bases, with 13 bases remaining between them. This CDR3 spans 14 amino acids. The germline V gene encodes CDR1 SGHAT and CDR2 FQNNGV. The CDR3 sequence is CASSLRGERNTIYF. Here the CDR3 DNA reads TGTGCCAGCAGCTTGCGGGGGGAACGGAACACCATATATTTT.

J is TRBJ1-1 and V is TRBV7-3; D not certain. V was pared by 3 bases and J by 0 bases, with 8 bases between. The CDR3 runs 14 residues. The germline V gene encodes CDR1 SGHTA and CDR2 FQGTGA. The CDR3 DNA reads TGTGCCAGCAGCTTGGACGGGATGAACACTGAAGCTTTCTTT. As protein: CASSLDGMNTEAFF.

This clone has just one count. V usage is TRBV5-4 and J usage is TRBJ2-1; TRBD2 agrees at 8 bases. With 0 bases clipped from V and 10 bases from J, the junction kept 9 bases outside the gene matches. The CDR3 has 15 amino acids. The germline gives CDR1 SGHNT, CDR2 YYREEE (reference sequence). DNA for the CDR3: TGTGCCAGCAGCTTGGAAACGGGGGGGCTTGGGGAGCAGTTCTTC. It specifies CASSLETGGLGEQFF.

The rearrangement uses TRBV7-2 and TRBJ1-3; maybe TRBD1 (5 bases). Germline CDR1 reads SGHTA; CDR2 reads FQGNSA. Trimming took 5 bases from V and 0 from J, leaving 8 bases between them. The CDR3 consists of 14 residues. The CDR3 DNA reads as TGTGCCAGCAGCCCGGACATCTCTGGAAACACCATATATTTT. Its translation: CASSPDISGNTIYF.

V usage is TRBV28 and J usage is TRBJ1-5; D is unresolved. This CDR3 is 14 amino acids long. Germline lookup yields CDR1 MDHEN and CDR2 SYDVKM. V was shortened by 8 bases and J by 0 bases, with 11 bases between the two germline ends. DNA for the CDR3: TGTGCCAGCCGGGAACCTTATAGCAATCAGCCCCAGCATTTT. Amino acid sequence: CASREPYSNQPQHF.